This T cell receptor beta chain was identified during a study of blood T cell repertoires in COVID-19. Study overall: COVID-19 samples, acute and convalescent, were from the United States, Italy and Spain. PBMCs, B-cell-depleted T cells, or T cells provided the cDNA or gDNA that made up the material.

As handled by the study authors: Estimation of nucleated cell counts relied on the amplification of reference gene primers. Libraries were prepared by immunoSEQ multiplex PCR; TCRdb keeps only in-frame clonotypes and omits some of them. For V, J and clone size, that table is used; D and trimming come from the DNA. The data contain 60,000 or so clones, roughly 87% of them singletons. The CDR3 contains 16 residues. The ends were cut back, 3 bases at V and 0 bases at J, with 13 bases in the middle. Per the germline V gene, CDR1 is SGHTA and CDR2 is FQGTGA. The sequencing input was peripheral blood. The TCR sequence derives from a human donor with acute or convalescent COVID-19. The donor label of this sample is uncertain. The chain recombines TRBV7-3 with TRBJ2-3, with a possible D match to TRBD2 (5 bases). The CDR3: CASSLGAGSSTDTQYF. As DNA, the CDR3 is TGTGCCAGCAGCTTGGGAGCTGGCAGCAGCACAGATACGCAGTATTTT.